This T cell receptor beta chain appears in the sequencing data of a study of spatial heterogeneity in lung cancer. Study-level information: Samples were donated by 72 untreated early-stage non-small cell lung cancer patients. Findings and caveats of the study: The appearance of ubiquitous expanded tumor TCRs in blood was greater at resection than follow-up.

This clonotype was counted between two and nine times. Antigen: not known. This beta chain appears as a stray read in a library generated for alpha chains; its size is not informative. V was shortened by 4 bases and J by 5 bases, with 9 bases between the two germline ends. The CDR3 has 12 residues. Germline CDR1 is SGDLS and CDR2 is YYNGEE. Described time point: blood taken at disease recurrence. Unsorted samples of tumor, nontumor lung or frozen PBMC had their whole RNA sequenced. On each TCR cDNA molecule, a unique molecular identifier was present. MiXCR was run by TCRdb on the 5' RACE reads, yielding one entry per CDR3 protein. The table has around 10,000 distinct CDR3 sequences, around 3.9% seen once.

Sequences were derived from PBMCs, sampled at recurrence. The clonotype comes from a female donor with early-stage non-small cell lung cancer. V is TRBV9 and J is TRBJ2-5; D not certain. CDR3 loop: CASSRGMETQYF. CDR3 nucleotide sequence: TGTGCCAGCAGCCGCGGTATGGAGACCCAGTACTTC.